This T cell receptor beta chain was captured by sequencing in a study of tumor-infiltrating lymphocytes in localized non-small cell lung cancer (dated by TCRdb to the early 2020s). Concerning the study at large: Patients whose samples were collected after neoadjuvant chemotherapy, as well as both smokers and never-smokers and several histologies, were included in the cohort. Resected tumor tissue and uninvolved lung tissue described as non-adjacent to the tumor were contributed by each patient, with both tissues obtained from the same patient. TCR sequencing was one of several integrated assays, alongside flow cytometry, multiplex immunofluorescence, RNA-seq, exome sequencing and proteomics, applied to the same patients. The overall ICON cohort comprised around 150 surgical patients with localized non-small cell lung cancer whose tumors were resected. For 55 to 70 patients, immunoSEQ T-cell fraction was compared between paired tumor and uninvolved lung.

The paper's findings and limits, for the study overall: Because different assays used different pieces of the same tissue, intratumor heterogeneity could not be separated from technical variation. Tumor T-cell fraction from TCR sequencing was not associated with recurrence-free survival (p = 0.61). Assay coverage differed among patients according to how much tissue was available, so only a subset of the cohort had TCR sequencing. TCRbeta sequencing supported higher T cell infiltration in tumors than in uninvolved lung tissue, consistent with immunofluorescence CD3 counts. The TCR-derived T-cell fraction showed no difference between the flow cytometry-defined immunotypes IM1 (good prognosis) and IM2 (poor prognosis).

Looking up the germline V gene yields CDR1 MNHEY and CDR2 SVGAGI. At the junction V is shortened by 0 bases and J by 9 bases, with 9 bases in between. The CDR3, cysteine through phenylalanine, is 13 amino acids long. The kept DNA is CDR3 alone, 39 bases in frame from the first base. ICON enrollment began in early 2016, and the last patient was enrolled in 2018. In a subcohort of 65 to 85 patients, fresh tumor and matched uninvolved tissue were collected for in-depth immune analyses, with TCR sequencing among those analyses. No cell sorting was done, and TCR sequencing was instead run on DNA isolated from bulk tissue. TCR sequencing with the immunoSEQ assay provided the T-cell fraction in tumor and uninvolved lung tissue. The source study handled its data this way. For survival analysis, patients were split into high (upper tertile) and low (lower two tertiles) T-cell fraction groups and compared by log-rank test. A signed-rank test was used to check for differences in T-cell fraction between paired tumor and uninvolved lung. What TCRdb holds here is the immuneACCESS table cut down to in-frame rearrangements. Part of the clones is not present; checked against another copy, under half of the missing clones reflect an unresolved V gene, and the others are unexplained. Clone size and V and J calls were adopted from that table, with D and trimming inferred from the DNA. The sample profile shows under 15,000 clones; 70% to 90% of them were found once. Over 7% of the sample is held by the ten biggest clonotypes.

This clone has more than one count but fewer than ten. Which antigen it targets is not known. It has no much larger one-base neighbor in the sample; base qualities were not kept. The V gene is TRBV6-5 and the J gene is TRBJ2-1, with no confidently assigned D gene. Sample: lung tumor tissue. The sequence came from a human donor with non-small cell lung cancer. The CDR3 protein sequence reads: CASSYSRRLEQFF. The sequenced DNA: TGTGCCAGCAGTTACTCGAGAAGGCTTGAGCAGTTCTTC.